This T cell receptor beta chain was sequenced for a study of OX40 agonist ivuxolimab in advanced cancers. Broadly, across the study: Ivuxolimab, which targeted the costimulatory receptor OX40 (CD134), was an agonistic, fully human IgG2 monoclonal antibody. Intravenous ivuxolimab was administered to patients every 2 weeks at six dose levels: 0.01, 0.1, 0.3, 1.5, 3 and 10 mg/kg. Of the roughly 53 patients in dose escalation, some 20 had hepatocellular carcinoma, approximately 15 had melanoma, 9 had renal cell carcinoma and 9 had head and neck cancer. In the dose-escalation cohort, 82.7% of patients were male, and the mean age was roughly 60 years, with a range of about 20 to 79. Patients were allowed to have had prior anti-PD-1, anti-PD-L1 or anti-CTLA-4 therapy, and around two fifths of the dose-escalation patients had been treated with checkpoint inhibitors. Partial responses occurred in three dose-escalation patients, of whom one had hepatocellular carcinoma and two had cutaneous melanoma. The purpose of peripheral TCRbeta sequencing was to test whether ivuxolimab changed TCR sequence diversity and led to clonal T-cell expansion. The monotherapy dose-escalation portion (N ≈ 50 patients) of the phase I ivuxolimab trial is reported in the paper.

Overall study outcomes, separate from this receptor: After ivuxolimab, expanded clones were on average more numerous among CD8+ T cells than among CD4+ T cells. Antigen specificity was not determined for the clonally expanded peripheral T cells. Clonal expansion of both CD4+ and CD8+ blood T cells was observed from baseline to week 6 at doses 0.1 to 3.0 mg/kg. In the 0.1-3.0 mg/kg groups, partial responders had among the lowest normalized peripheral clonal expansion, particularly in CD8+ T cells. Low levels of normalized T-cell clonal expansion were also seen in some patients who did not respond.

The CDR3 runs 12 amino acids, cysteine and phenylalanine included. The read is trimmed to its CDR3 DNA, 36 bases read in frame from base 1. CDR1 SNHLY and CDR2 FYNNEI were looked up in the germline V gene. V is pruned by 4 bases and J by 3 bases, leaving 0 bases of the junction without a gene match. To sequence the TCRbeta CDR3 region, genomic DNA was isolated from the sorted cells. TCRbeta CDR3 regions were sequenced using the immunoSEQ Assay. This is the immuneACCESS table as TCRdb keeps it, with only in-frame sequences that have V and J called. A part of the clones is gone; compared with another copy, unresolved V genes explain less than half, and the rest is unexplained. This sample lists approximately 58,000 clones; 70% to 90% were detected once. The ten largest clones add up to roughly 3.1% of the sample. Patients with autoimmune disease history or receiving systemic immunosuppression were excluded from the trial. Peripheral blood for TCR sequencing was drawn from every dose cohort at baseline, at cycle 4 day 1 and at cycle 7 day 1. Samples came from an open-label, multicenter, first-in-human phase I dose-escalation trial of ivuxolimab. The trial enrolled adults with locally advanced or metastatic head and neck squamous cell, hepatocellular, melanoma or renal cell carcinoma. CD4+ and CD8+ T cells were sorted separately from peripheral blood before TCR sequencing.

In the case of this clone: What this receptor recognizes is not known. No base-level quality is on record; no much larger clone is a single base apart.

The receptor chain draws on TRBV2 and TRBJ2-7; TRBD2 lines up with 7 middle nucleotides. The input for sequencing was CD4+ or CD8+ T cells sorted from blood, taken in a trial of the OX40 agonist ivuxolimab. This sequence originates from an adult with an advanced solid tumor such as melanoma, head and neck, liver or kidney cancer. The CDR3 region reads CASSGGGYEQYF. The nucleotide sequence is TGTGCCAGCAGTGGGGGGGGCTACGAGCAGTACTTC.